Presented here are 10 T cell receptor beta chains from one specimen sequenced in a study of cytomegalovirus exposure and HLA in healthy donors. The PCR made use of 60 Vbeta and 13 Jbeta primers. Repertoires were generated with immunoSEQ multiplex PCR, while TCRdb's copy carries only in-frame clones and drops some. Among 200,000 or so clones listed, over 70% were seen once. The sample comprised PBMCs. The receptors here all came from a man aged 50 or older in good health and CMV-seronegative.

This clone was seen more than once but under ten times. The gene calls are TRBV5-4 and TRBJ2-7; TRBD2 is a possible D gene (7 bases). The CDR3 totals 13 residues. Germline V lookup: CDR1 SGHNT, CDR2 YYREEE (reference sequence). V lost 4 bases and J lost 5, with 13 bases in between. The CDR3 is CASSPPGGHEQYF. DNA of the CDR3: TGTGCCAGCAGCCCGCCGGGGGGCCACGAGCAGTACTTC.

The chain recombines TRBV27 with TRBJ1-2; TRBD1 matches at 9 bases. Losses at the gene ends were 5 bases for V and 8 bases for J; bases not matched to a gene: 6. The CDR3 contains 13 residues. Germline V gives CDR1 MNHEY, CDR2 SMNVEV (reference sequence). The CDR3 DNA follows: TGTGCCAGCAGTCTTCGGACAGGGGAAGGCTACACCTTC. As protein: CASSLRTGEGYTF.

This clone was seen a few times. Compared with germline, one end of the junction differs, possibly owing to a read error. The chain carries TRBV4-3 and TRBJ2-2; the D gene is possibly TRBD1 (6 bases). Germline CDR1 and CDR2: LGHNA and YSLEER. CDR3 size: 17 residues. CDR3: CACSRHGSGARTGELFF. DNA for the CDR3: TGCGCCTGCAGCCGGCACGGGTCAGGGGCGCGCACCGGGGAGCTGTTTTTT.

This chain connects TRBV13 to TRBJ2-7; 8 nucleotides agree with TRBD1. The CDR3 totals 14 residues. Germline CDR1 is PRHDT and CDR2 is FYEKMQ (reference sequence). V lost 3 bases, J lost 4 bases, and 5 bases stayed unmatched. This chain's CDR3 is CASSFGQGTYEQYF. DNA of the CDR3: TGTGCCAGCAGCTTCGGACAGGGAACTTACGAGCAGTACTTC.

This clone was recorded many times. The chain couples TRBV4-1 to TRBJ1-4; 9 bases match TRBD1. Germline CDR1 MGHRA, CDR2 YSYEKL. This CDR3 region has 16 residues. The V and J ends lost 5 bases and 5 bases, in that order; junction bases with no gene match: 9. DNA of the CDR3: TGCGCCAGCAGCTCAACCCCCGGGACAGGGAATGAAAAACTGTTTTTT. Translating gives CASSSTPGTGNEKLFF.

The CDR3 DNA is TGCGCCAGCAGCCAAGGTTGGAGGGCATTAGATACGCAGTATTTT. Amino acids: CASSQGWRALDTQYF. The V and J genes are TRBV4-3 and TRBJ2-3, with a possible D match to TRBD2 (6 bases). The CDR3 has 15 amino acids. CDR1 and CDR2 from the germline V gene are LGHNA and YSLEER. The germline V and J ends were trimmed by 1 base and 5 bases, with 13 bases remaining between them.

The chain couples TRBV2 to TRBJ2-3; 9 nucleotides line up with TRBD2. The germline V gene has CDR1 SNHLY and CDR2 FYNNEI. The CDR3 extends over 13 amino acids. V lost 8 bases, J lost 5 bases, and 5 bases stayed unmatched. Here the CDR3 reads CASPSGVLDTQYF. CDR3 nucleotide sequence: TGTGCCAGCCCTAGCGGGGTTTTAGATACGCAGTATTTT.

The V and J genes are TRBV5-1 and TRBJ2-1; 8 bases are shared with TRBD2. Germline V gives CDR1 SGHRS, CDR2 YFSETQ. The CDR3 loop spans 17 amino acids. Trimming at V came to 0 bases and at J to 7 bases, leaving 12 bases not matched to a gene. The CDR3 nucleotides read TGCGCCAGCAGCTTGGACTATTTACGGGGGGGCGGGAATGAGCAGTTCTTC. Translating gives CASSLDYLRGGGNEQFF.

The chain employs TRBV5-4 and TRBJ2-7; weak D call: TRBD2 (5 bases). CDR3 length: 14 amino acids. Trimming removed 4 bases at V and 1 base at J, with 12 bases between. Germline CDR1 SGHNT, CDR2 YYREEE (reference sequence). CDR3 loop: CASSDTRLSYEQYF. For the CDR3, the DNA is TGTGCCAGCAGCGATACTAGATTATCCTACGAGCAGTACTTC.

This rearrangement joins TRBV5-6 to TRBJ1-3, with unresolved D. This CDR3 has 15 residues. In germline, CDR1 is SGHDT, CDR2 YYEEEE. The V gene lost 5 bases and the J gene lost 4 bases, with 16 bases spanning the gap. The CDR3 sequence is CASRVREGFGNTIYF. The CDR3 DNA reads as TGTGCCAGCAGGGTTCGGGAGGGCTTCGGAAACACCATATATTTT.